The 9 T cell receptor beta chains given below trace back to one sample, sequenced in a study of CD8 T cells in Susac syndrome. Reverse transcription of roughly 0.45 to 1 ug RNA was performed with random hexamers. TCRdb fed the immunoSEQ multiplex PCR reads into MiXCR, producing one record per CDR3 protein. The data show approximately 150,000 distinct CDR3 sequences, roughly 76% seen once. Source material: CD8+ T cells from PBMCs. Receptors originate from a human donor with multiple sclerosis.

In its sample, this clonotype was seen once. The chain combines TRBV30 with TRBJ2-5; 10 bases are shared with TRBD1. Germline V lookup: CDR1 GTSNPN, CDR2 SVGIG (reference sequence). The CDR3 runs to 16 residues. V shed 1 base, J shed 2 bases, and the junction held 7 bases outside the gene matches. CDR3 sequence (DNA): TGTGCCTGGAGTGGGCCCTTGGACAGGGGGCAAGAGACCCAGTACTTC. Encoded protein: CAWSGPLDRGQETQYF.

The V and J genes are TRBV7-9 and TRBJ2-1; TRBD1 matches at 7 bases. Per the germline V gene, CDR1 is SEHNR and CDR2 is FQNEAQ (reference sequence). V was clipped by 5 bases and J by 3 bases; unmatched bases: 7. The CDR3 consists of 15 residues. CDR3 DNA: TGTGCCAGCAGCGGCCGGGACAGCTTCTACAATGAGCAGTTCTTC. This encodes CASSGRDSFYNEQFF.

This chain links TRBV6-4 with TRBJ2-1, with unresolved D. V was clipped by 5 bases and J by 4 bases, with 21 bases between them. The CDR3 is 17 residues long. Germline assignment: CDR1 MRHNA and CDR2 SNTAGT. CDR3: CASSPYRPDGLYNEQFF. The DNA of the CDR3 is TGTGCCAGCAGTCCATACCGCCCGGACGGCTTATACAATGAGCAGTTCTTC.

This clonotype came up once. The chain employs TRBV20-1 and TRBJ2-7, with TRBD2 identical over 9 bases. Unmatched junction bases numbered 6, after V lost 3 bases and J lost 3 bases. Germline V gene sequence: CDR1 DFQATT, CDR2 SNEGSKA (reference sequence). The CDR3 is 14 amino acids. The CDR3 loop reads CSASPSGTRYEQYV. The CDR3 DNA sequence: TGCAGTGCTAGCCCTAGCGGGACCCGCTACGAGCAGTACGTC.

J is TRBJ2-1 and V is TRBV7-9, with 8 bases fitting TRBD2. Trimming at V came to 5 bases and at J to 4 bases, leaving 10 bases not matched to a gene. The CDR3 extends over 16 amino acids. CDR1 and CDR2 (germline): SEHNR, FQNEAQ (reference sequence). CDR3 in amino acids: CASSPNSGARYNEQFF. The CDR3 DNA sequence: TGTGCCAGCAGCCCCAATAGCGGGGCACGATACAATGAGCAGTTCTTC.

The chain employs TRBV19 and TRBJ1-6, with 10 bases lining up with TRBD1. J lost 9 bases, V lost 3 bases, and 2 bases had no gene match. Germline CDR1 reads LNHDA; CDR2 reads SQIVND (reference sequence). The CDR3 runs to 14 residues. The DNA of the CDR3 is TGTGCCAGTAGTATCCGGGACAGGGGTTCACCCCTCCACTTT. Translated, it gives CASSIRDRGSPLHF.

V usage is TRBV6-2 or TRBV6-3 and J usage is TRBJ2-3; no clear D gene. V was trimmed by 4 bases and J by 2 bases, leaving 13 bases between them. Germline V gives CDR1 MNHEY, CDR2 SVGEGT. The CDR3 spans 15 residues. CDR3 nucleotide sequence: TGTGCCAGCAGTTTTTCGATTAGGGCCACAGATACGCAGTATTTT. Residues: CASSFSIRATDTQYF.

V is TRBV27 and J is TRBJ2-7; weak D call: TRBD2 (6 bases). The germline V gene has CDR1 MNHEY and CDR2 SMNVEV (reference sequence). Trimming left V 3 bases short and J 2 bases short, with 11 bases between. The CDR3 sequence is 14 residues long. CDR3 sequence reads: CASSLGGFPYEQYF. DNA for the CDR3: TGTGCCAGCAGTTTGGGGGGATTCCCCTACGAGCAGTACTTC.

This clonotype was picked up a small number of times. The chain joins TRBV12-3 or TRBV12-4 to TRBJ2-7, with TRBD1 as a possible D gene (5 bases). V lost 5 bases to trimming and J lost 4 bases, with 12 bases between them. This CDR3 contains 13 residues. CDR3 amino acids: CASSPTASYEQYF. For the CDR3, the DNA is TGTGCCAGCAGTCCGACAGCTTCTTACGAGCAGTACTTC.